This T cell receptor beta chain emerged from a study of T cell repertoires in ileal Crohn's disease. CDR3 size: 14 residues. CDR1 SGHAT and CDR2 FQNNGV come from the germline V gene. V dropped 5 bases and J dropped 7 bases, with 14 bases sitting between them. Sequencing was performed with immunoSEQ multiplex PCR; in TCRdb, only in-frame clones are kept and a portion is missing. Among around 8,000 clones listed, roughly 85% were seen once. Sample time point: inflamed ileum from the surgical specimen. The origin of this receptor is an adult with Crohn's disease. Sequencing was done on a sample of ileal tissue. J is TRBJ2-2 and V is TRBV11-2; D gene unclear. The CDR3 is CASSQIPGRGELFF. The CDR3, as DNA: TGTGCCAGCAGCCAAATTCCGGGCCGCGGGGAGCTGTTTTTT.